This T cell receptor beta chain was recovered during a study of cytomegalovirus exposure and HLA in healthy donors. Study-wide results and limits: CMV serostatus was the only immune exposure information that was available.

Points on this clone: The antigen remains unidentified.

The PCR employed 60 Vbeta primers together with 13 Jbeta primers. Only in-frame clones appear in the TCRdb table, and some are missing; sequencing was by immunoSEQ multiplex PCR. The repertoire table contains 65,000 to 95,000 clones. V was clipped by 0 bases and J by 2 bases, with 14 bases between them. Germline V gene data show CDR1 as SGHVS and CDR2 as FQNEAQ. This CDR3 is built from 16 residues. The chain employs TRBV7-8 and TRBJ2-7; a weak D match, TRBD1 (7 bases). The origin of this receptor is a young man in good health and CMV-seronegative. Sequencing was performed on PBMCs. This CDR3 is CASSLAGAGGTYEQYF. Written as DNA, the CDR3 is TGTGCCAGCAGCTTAGCCGGGGCAGGGGGGACCTACGAGCAGTACTTC.